Sequencing of this T cell receptor beta chain was carried out in a study of blood T cells in healthy people across ages (dated by TCRdb to between 2015 and 2017). Some background on the complete study: Template switching captured roughly one uniquely barcoded TCR beta cDNA molecule per two T cells in model experiments. The donors were divided into four age groups: young (average about 15 years), middle-aged (about 41), aged (approximately 62) and long-lived (about 84). The study analyzed two additional independent replicas of 1 million unique cDNA reads from the same blood draw for two donors, one aged 18 to 29 and one aged 80 or older. Donors of different ages were randomly distributed across sequencing lanes to avoid experimental bias. The study measured age-related changes in TCR beta repertoire diversity using deep sequencing normalized with unique cDNA molecular identifiers. What the study reported, not specific to this receptor: Since profiling was done on bulk unsorted PBMCs, naive and antigen-experienced compartments could not be conclusively compared. Compared with the aged group, the long-lived group had more naive CD4+ T cells, fewer expanded clones and increased TCR diversity, a pattern suggesting age selection. The percentage of naive T cells measured by flow cytometry correlated strongly with observed TCR beta diversity. Observed TCR beta diversity per million T cells fell roughly linearly with age, and a significant reduction was already apparent by age around 40. Because donor CMV infection status was unknown, age-related changes in expanded clonotypes were potentially confounded. Estimates of total diversity from one million sequenced T cells were regarded as lower bounds and underestimates.

This clonotype was detected only a few times. The antigen it binds to is not known. Base qualities were left out, and no much larger clone turns up one base away. Donors were 40 or so systemically healthy Caucasian individuals from Russia aged roughly 6 to 100 years. Each donor gave around 9 milliliters of peripheral blood, collected into EDTA-treated Vacutainer tubes. Ficoll-Paque density-gradient centrifugation was used to isolate PBMCs, with at least 6.5 million obtained per sample. Trizol reagent was used to extract total RNA from the PBMCs, yielding at least 5.5 micrograms per sample. For every donor, an aliquot of PBMCs went through flow cytometry to measure the percentages of naive CD45RAhigh/CD27high T cells. The library was generated by 5' RACE. Sequencing was carried out with an Illumina HiSeq 2500. The second PCR ran for about 7 to 11 cycles and used a J-beta primer mix along with a sample-barcoded 5' primer. Each TCR beta cDNA molecule received a unique molecular identifier from a template-switch 5' adaptor carrying 12 random nucleotides. Each sample yielded at least 2.5 million CDR3-containing paired-end reads. The Mint cDNA synthesis kit, primed by a TRBC-specific oligonucleotide, was used to synthesize first-strand cDNA from all RNA. Following uracil-DNA glycosylase treatment, all cDNA underwent a first 18-cycle PCR with the universal primers M1SS and BC2_uni_R. For the original study's pipeline: For normalization, 1 million high-quality reads, each with a distinct molecular identifier, were randomly selected from each sample. Reads with shared molecular identifiers were discarded instead of being binned into consensus sequences. MiTCR, run with a Q25 quality threshold and the strictest error-elimination algorithm, handled CDR3 identification, clonotype clustering and error correction. Lower-bound total TCR beta diversity was estimated with a nonparametric unseen species model using Euler transformation. TCRdb handled the public reads itself, with Q25 trimming in fastp and clone calling in MiXCR, and kept productive beta chains. Identical CDR3 protein sequences are pooled into one entry, listed with their most common genes and DNA. The V and J calls here are based on TCRdb, not the publication. The sample data list about 2 million distinct CDR3 sequences, and roughly 52% of these were observed just once. In total, the top ten clones hold about 2.1% of the sample.

V is shortened by 6 bases, J by 0 bases, and the region joining them spans 8 bases. CDR1 and CDR2, looked up from the germline V gene (reference sequence), are LGHDT and YNNKEL. The CDR3, from cysteine to phenylalanine, totals 13 residues. The sequence is cut down to CDR3 DNA, 39 bases in frame from base 1. Rearrangement joined TRBV3-1 to TRBJ2-5; 5 matching bases give a weak D call of TRBD2. The TCR originated in a woman between 40 and 50 years old in good health. Material: blood. The CDR3 is CASRRVYQETQYF. The DNA is as follows: TGTGCCAGCAGGCGGGTGTACCAAGAGACCCAGTACTTC.